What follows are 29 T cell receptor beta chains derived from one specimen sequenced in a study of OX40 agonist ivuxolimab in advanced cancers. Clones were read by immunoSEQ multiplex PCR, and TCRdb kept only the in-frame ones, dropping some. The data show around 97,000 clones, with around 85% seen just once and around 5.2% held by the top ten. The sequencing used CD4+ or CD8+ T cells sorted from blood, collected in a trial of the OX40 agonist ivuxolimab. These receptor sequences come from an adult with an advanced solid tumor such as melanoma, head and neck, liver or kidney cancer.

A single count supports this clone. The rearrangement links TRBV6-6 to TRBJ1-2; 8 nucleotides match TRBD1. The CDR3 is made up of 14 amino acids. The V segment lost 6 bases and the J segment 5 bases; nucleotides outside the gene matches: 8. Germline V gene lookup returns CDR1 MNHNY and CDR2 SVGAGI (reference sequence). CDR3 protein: CASSWGQEDYGYTF. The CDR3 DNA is TGTGCCAGCAGCTGGGGACAGGAAGATTATGGCTACACCTTC.

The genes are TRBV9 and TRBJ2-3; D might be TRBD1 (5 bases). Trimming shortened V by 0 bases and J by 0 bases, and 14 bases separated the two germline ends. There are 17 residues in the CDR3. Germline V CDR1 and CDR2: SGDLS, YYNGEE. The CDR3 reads CASSVGFQGSSTDTQYF. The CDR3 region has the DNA TGTGCCAGCAGCGTAGGATTCCAGGGCTCGAGCACAGATACGCAGTATTTT.

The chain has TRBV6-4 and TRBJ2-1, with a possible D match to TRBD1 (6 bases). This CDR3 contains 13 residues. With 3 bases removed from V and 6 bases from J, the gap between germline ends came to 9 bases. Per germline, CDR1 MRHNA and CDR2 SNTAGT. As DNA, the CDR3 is TGTGCCAGCAGTGAAACCAGGGGCAATGAGCAGTTCTTC. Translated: CASSETRGNEQFF.

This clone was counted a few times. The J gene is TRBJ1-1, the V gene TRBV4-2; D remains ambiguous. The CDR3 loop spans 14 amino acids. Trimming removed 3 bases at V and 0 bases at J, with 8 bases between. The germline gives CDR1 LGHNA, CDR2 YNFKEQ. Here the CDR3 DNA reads TGTGCCAGCAGCCAGACGGCCATGAACACTGAAGCTTTCTTT. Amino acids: CASSQTAMNTEAFF.

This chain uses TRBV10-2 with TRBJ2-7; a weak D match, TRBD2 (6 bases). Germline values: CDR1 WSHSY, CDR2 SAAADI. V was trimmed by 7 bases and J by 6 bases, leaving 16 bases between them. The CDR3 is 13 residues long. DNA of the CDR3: TGCGCCAGCACCGGGACTCCCAGGGCCGAGCAGTACTTC. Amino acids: CASTGTPRAEQYF.

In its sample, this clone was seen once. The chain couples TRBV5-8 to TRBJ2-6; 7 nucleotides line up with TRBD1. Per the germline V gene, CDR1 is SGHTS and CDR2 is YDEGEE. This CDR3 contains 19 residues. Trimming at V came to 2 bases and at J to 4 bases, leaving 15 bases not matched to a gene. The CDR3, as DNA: TGTGCCAGCAGCTTTGACAGGGACGCGATCTCTGGAGGGGCCAACGTCCTGACTTTC. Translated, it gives CASSFDRDAISGGANVLTF.

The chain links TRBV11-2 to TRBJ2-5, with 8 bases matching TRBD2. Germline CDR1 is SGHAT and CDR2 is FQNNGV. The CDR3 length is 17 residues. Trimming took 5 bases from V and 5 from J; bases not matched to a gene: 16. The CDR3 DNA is TGTGCCAGCAGCCCAGACCCCTTAATCGGGAGGGCCGAGACCCAGTACTTC. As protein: CASSPDPLIGRAETQYF.

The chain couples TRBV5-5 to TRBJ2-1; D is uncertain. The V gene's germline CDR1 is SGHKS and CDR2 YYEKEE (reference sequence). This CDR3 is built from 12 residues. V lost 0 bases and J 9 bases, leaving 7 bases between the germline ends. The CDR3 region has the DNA TGTGCCAGCAGCTTGGAGGTGGGTGAGCAGTTCTTC. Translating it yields CASSLEVGEQFF.

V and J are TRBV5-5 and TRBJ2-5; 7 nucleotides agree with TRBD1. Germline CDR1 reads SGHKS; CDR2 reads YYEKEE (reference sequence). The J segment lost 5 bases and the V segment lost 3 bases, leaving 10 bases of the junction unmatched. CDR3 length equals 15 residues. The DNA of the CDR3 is TGTGCCAGCAGCTCGGGACAGCCAAGGGGCGAGACCCAGTACTTC. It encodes CASSSGQPRGETQYF. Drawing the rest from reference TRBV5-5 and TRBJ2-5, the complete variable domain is DAGVTQSPTHLIKTRGQQVTLRCSPISGHKSVSWYQQVLGQGPQFIFQYYEKEERGRGNFPDRFSARQFPNYSSELNVNALLLGDSALYLCASSSGQPRGETQYFGPGTRLLVL.

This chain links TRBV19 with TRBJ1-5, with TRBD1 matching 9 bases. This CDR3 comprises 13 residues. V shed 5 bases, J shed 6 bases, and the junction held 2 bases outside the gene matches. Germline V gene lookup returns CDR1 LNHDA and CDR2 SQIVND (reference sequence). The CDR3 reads CASSGQGPQPQHF. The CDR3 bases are TGTGCCAGTAGTGGACAGGGGCCTCAGCCCCAGCATTTT.

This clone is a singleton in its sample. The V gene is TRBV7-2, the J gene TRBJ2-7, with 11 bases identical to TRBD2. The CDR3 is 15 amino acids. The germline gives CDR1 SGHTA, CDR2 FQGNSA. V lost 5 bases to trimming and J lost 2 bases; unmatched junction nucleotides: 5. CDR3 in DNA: TGTGCCAGCAGCCCCCGACTAGCGGGGACCTACGAGCAGTACTTC. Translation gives CASSPRLAGTYEQYF.

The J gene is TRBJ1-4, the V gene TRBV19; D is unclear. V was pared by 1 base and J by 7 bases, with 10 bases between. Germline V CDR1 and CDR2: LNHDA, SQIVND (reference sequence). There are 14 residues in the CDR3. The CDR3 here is CASSIGQVAEKLFF. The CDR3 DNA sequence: TGTGCCAGTAGTATAGGGCAGGTGGCTGAAAAACTGTTTTTT.

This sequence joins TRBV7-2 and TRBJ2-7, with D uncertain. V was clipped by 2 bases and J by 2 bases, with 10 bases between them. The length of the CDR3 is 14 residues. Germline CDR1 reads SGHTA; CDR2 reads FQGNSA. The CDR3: CASSLIVSPYEQYF. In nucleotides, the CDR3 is TGTGCCAGCAGCTTAATTGTTAGTCCCTACGAGCAGTACTTC.

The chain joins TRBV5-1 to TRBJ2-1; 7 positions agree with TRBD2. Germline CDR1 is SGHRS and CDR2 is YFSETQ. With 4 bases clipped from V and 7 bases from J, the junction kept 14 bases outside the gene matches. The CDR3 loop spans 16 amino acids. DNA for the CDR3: TGCGCCAGCAGCCCGGGACTACGGGTCGGGGGGAATGAGCAGTTCTTC. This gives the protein CASSPGLRVGGNEQFF.

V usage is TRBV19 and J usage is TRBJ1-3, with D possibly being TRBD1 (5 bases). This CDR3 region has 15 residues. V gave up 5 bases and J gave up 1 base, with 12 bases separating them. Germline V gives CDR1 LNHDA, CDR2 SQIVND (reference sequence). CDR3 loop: CASSLRGTSGNTIYF. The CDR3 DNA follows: TGTGCCAGTAGTTTGAGGGGCACATCTGGAAACACCATATATTTT.

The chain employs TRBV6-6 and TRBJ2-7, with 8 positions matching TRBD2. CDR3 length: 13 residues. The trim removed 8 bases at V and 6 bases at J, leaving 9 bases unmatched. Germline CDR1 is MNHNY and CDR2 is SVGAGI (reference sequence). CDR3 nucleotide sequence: TGTGCCAGCGGAAACGGGGGGGCCGTCGAGCAGTACTTC. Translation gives CASGNGGAVEQYF.

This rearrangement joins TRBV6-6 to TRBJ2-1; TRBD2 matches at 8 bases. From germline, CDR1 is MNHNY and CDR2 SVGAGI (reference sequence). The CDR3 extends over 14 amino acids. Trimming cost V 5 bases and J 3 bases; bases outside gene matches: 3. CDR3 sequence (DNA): TGTGCCAGCAGTCGGACTAGCAACTACAATGAGCAGTTCTTC. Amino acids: CASSRTSNYNEQFF.

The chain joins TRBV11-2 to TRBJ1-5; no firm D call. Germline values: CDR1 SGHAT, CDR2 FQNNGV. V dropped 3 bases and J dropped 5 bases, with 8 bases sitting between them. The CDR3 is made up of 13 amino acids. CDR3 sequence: CASSLGQHQPQHF. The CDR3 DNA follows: TGTGCCAGCAGCTTGGGTCAGCATCAGCCCCAGCATTTT.

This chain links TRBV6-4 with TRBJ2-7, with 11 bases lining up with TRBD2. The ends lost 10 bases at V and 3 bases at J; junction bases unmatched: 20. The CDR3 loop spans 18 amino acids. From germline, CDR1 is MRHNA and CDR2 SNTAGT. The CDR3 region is CATIPGLADNYRVYEQYF. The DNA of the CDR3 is TGTGCCACCATACCGGGACTAGCGGATAATTATCGAGTCTACGAGCAGTACTTC.

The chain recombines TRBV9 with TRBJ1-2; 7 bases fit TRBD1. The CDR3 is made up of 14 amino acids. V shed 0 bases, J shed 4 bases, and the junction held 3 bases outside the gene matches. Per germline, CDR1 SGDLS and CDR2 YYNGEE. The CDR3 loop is CASSVGQGPYGYTF. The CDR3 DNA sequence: TGTGCCAGCAGCGTAGGACAGGGACCCTATGGCTACACCTTC.

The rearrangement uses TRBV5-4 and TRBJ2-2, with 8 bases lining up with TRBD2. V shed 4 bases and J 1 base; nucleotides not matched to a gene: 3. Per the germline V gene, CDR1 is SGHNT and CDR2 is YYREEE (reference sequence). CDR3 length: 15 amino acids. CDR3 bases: TGTGCCAGCAGCCCTCGGGGGGGGAACACCGGGGAGCTGTTTTTT. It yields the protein CASSPRGGNTGELFF.

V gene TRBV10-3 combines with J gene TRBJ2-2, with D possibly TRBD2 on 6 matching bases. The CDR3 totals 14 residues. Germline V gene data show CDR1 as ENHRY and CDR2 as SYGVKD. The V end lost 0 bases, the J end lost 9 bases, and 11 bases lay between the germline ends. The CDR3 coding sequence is TGTGCCATCAGTGAGTCGGGCGGGATTCGGGAGCTGTTTTTT. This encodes CAISESGGIRELFF.

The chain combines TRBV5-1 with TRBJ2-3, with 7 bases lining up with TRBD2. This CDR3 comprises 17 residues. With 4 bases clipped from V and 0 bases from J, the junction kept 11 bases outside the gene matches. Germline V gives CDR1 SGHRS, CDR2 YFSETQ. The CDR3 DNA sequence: TGCGCCAGCAGCCCCCGGGAGGTCCTCTCTAGCACAGATACGCAGTATTTT. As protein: CASSPREVLSSTDTQYF.

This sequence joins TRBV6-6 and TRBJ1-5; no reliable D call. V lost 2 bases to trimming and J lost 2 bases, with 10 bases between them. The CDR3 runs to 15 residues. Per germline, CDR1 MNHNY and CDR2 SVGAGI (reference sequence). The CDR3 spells CASSYGVIGNQPQHF. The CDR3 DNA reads TGTGCCAGCAGTTACGGGGTTATAGGCAATCAGCCCCAGCATTTT.

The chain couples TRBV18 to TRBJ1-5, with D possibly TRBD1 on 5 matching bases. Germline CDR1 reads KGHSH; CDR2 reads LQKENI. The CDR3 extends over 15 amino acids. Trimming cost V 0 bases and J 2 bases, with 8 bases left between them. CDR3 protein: CASSPPGGRNQPQHF. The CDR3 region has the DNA TGTGCCAGCTCACCACCGGGGGGACGCAATCAGCCCCAGCATTTT.

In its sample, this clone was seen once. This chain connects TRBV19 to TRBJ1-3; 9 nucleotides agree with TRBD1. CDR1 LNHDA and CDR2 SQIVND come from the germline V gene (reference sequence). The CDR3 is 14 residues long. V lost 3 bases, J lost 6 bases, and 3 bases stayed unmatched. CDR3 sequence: CASSIGTGLNTIYF. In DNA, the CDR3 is TGTGCCAGTAGTATCGGGACAGGGCTAAACACCATATATTTT.

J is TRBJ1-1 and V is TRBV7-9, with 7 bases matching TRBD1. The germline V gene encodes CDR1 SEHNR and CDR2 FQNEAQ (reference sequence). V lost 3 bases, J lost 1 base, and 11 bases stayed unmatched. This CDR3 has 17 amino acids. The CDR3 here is CASSFSPLGQENTEAFF. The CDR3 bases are TGTGCCAGCAGCTTCTCCCCGCTAGGACAGGAGAACACTGAAGCTTTCTTT.

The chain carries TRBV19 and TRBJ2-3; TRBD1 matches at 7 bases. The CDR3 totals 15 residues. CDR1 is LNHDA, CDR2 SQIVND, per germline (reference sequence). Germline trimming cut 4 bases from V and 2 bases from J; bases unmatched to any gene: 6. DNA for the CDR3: TGTGCCAGTAGTAGAGTCGGGACAGCCACAGATACGCAGTATTTT. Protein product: CASSRVGTATDTQYF.

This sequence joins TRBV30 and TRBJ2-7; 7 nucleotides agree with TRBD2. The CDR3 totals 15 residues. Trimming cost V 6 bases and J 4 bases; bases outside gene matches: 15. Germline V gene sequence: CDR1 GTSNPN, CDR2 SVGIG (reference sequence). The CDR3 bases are TGTGCCTGTCCAAAGCCGGGACTAAGGCCGTACGAGCAGTACTTC. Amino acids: CACPKPGLRPYEQYF.